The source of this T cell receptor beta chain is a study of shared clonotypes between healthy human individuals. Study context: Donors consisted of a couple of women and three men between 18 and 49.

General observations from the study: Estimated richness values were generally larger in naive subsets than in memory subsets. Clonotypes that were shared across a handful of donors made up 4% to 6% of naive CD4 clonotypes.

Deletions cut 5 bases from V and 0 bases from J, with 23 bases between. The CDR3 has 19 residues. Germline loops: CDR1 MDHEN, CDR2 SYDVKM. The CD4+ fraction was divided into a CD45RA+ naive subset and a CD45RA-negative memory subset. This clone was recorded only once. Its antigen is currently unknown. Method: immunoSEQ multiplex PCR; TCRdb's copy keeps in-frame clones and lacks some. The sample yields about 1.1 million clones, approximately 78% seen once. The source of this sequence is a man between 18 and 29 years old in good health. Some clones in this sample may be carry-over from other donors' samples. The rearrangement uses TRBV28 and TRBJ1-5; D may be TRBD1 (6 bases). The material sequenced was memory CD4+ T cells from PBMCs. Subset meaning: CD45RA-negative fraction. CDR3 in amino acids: CASSPAGLYREDSNQPQHF. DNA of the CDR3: TGTGCCAGCAGTCCGGCCGGATTATACAGGGAGGATAGCAATCAGCCCCAGCATTTT. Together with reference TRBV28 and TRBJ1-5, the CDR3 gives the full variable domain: DVKVTQSSRYLVKRTGEKVFLECVQDMDHENMFWYRQDPGLGLRLIYFSYDVKMKEKGDIPEGYSVSREKKERFSLILESASTNQTSMYLCASSPAGLYREDSNQPQHFGDGTRLSIL.